The 20 T cell receptor beta chains given below trace back to one sample, sequenced in a study of shared clonotypes between healthy human individuals. Sequenced by immunoSEQ multiplex PCR; TCRdb stores in-frame clones only, minus some. The sample records about 480,000 clones, 75% to 80% being singletons. Sequencing input: PBMCs. These receptors were collected from a middle-aged woman in good health. Some clones in this sample may be carry-over from other donors' samples.

J is TRBJ2-5 and V is TRBV29-1; 10 nucleotides agree with TRBD1. CDR1 is SQVTM, CDR2 ANQGSEA, per germline. With V trimmed by 7 bases and J by 1 base, 3 bases remained unmatched. The CDR3 sequence is 13 residues long. CDR3 protein: CSGGTGAQETQYF. Here the CDR3 DNA reads TGCAGCGGGGGGACAGGGGCCCAAGAGACCCAGTACTTC.

The sample holds one count of this clone. The chain is built from TRBV2 and TRBJ1-3, with TRBD1 as a possible D gene (5 bases). The CDR3 is 14 amino acids. Trimming cost V 4 bases and J 0 bases, with 7 bases left between them. Germline V gene sequence: CDR1 SNHLY, CDR2 FYNNEI. CDR3 protein: CASSGGSSGNTIYF. The CDR3, as DNA: TGTGCCAGCAGTGGGGGCAGCTCTGGAAACACCATATATTTT.

The sample holds one count of this clone. The V and J genes are TRBV7-2 and TRBJ1-5; D may be TRBD1 (5 bases). Germline CDR1 reads SGHTA; CDR2 reads FQGNSA. CDR3 length equals 15 residues. Trimming shortened V by 1 base and J by 7 bases, and 14 bases separated the two germline ends. The CDR3 DNA sequence: TGTGCCAGCAGCTTAGGAGGGTCAGGGCGGCAGCCCCAGCATTTT. Amino acid sequence: CASSLGGSGRQPQHF.

The chain combines TRBV28 with TRBJ1-2, with D possibly matching TRBD1 (6 bases). Germline CDR1 is MDHEN and CDR2 is SYDVKM. The CDR3 spans 16 residues. Between the trimmed V and J ends, which lost 4 bases and 7 bases, there was a span of 22 bases. DNA for the CDR3: TGTGCCAGCAGTTCCCCAGGAGGCAGGACAGCCGGTGGCTACACCTTC. Its protein is CASSSPGGRTAGGYTF.

The chain joins TRBV7-9 to TRBJ1-2, with D uncertain. There are 14 residues in the CDR3. V gave up 1 base and J gave up 8 bases, with 14 bases separating them. From germline, CDR1 is SEHNR and CDR2 FQNEAQ (reference sequence). CDR3 region: CASSLDLLDRGYTF. CDR3 in DNA: TGTGCCAGCAGCTTAGACCTTCTAGATCGGGGCTACACCTTC.

V is TRBV30 and J is TRBJ2-6; the D gene is possibly TRBD1 (6 bases). Between the trimmed V and J ends, which lost 3 bases and 1 base, there was a span of 13 bases. There are 16 residues in the CDR3. CDR1 is GTSNPN and CDR2 is SVGIG in the germline V gene (reference sequence). As DNA, the CDR3 is TGTGCCTGGAGCCCTACAGGGCCTTCTGGGGCCAACGTCCTGACTTTC. This encodes CAWSPTGPSGANVLTF.

This chain links TRBV29-1 with TRBJ2-2, with 8 nucleotides matching TRBD1. The germline V gene encodes CDR1 SQVTM and CDR2 ANQGSEA. The J segment lost 3 bases and the V segment lost 4 bases, leaving 4 bases of the junction unmatched. This CDR3 has 14 amino acids. CDR3 sequence: CSVAGGWDTGELFF. As DNA, the CDR3 is TGCAGCGTTGCAGGGGGCTGGGACACCGGGGAGCTGTTTTTT.

This sequence joins TRBV18 and TRBJ1-3; D is possibly TRBD1 (6 bases). Germline V gene lookup returns CDR1 KGHSH and CDR2 LQKENI. The CDR3 loop spans 16 amino acids. Trimming stripped 0 bases from V and 3 bases from J, with 12 bases between. The CDR3 loop reads CASSPPRGADGNTIYF. In nucleotides, the CDR3 is TGTGCCAGCTCACCACCCCGGGGGGCAGATGGAAACACCATATATTTT.

The chain employs TRBV4-1 and TRBJ1-1, with 11 nucleotides matching TRBD1. The CDR3 is 16 amino acids. V gave up 2 bases and J gave up 5 bases; unmatched junction bases: 7. In germline, CDR1 is MGHRA, CDR2 YSYEKL. This CDR3 is CASSQTGQGARTEAFF. CDR3 nucleotide sequence: TGCGCCAGCAGCCAAACAGGACAGGGGGCGCGGACTGAAGCTTTCTTT.

The chain employs TRBV10-3 and TRBJ2-7, with 7 positions matching TRBD2. V gave up 9 bases and J gave up 2 bases; unmatched junction bases: 4. Germline CDR1 reads ENHRY; CDR2 reads SYGVKD. The CDR3 extends over 12 amino acids. In nucleotides, the CDR3 is TGTGCCATGGGAGGGAGCCCCTACGAGCAGTACTTC. It yields the protein CAMGGSPYEQYF.

The sample holds a few counts of this clone. The gene calls are TRBV15 and TRBJ1-1; D gene unclear. Germline values: CDR1 LNHNV, CDR2 YYDKDF (reference sequence). CDR3 length: 14 residues. V gave up 0 bases and J gave up 8 bases, with 13 bases separating them. CDR3: CATSRDPTGAEAFF. As DNA, the CDR3 is TGTGCCACCAGCAGAGATCCCACCGGAGCCGAAGCTTTCTTT.

The chain's CDR3 is CASSLMETQYF. In DNA form, the CDR3 reads TGTGCCAGCAGCTTAATGGAGACCCAGTACTTC. The J gene is TRBJ2-5, the V gene TRBV7-2, with no clear D. In germline, CDR1 is SGHTA, CDR2 FQGNSA. V was clipped by 2 bases and J by 5 bases, with 3 bases between them. The CDR3 runs 11 residues.

The chain couples TRBV11-1 to TRBJ1-1; 7 nucleotides line up with TRBD1. V lost 4 bases to trimming and J lost 10 bases; unmatched junction nucleotides: 3. The germline CDR1 and CDR2 sequences are SGHAT and FQDESV (reference sequence). This CDR3 is 11 amino acids long. The CDR3 nucleotides read TGTGCCAGCAGCTCCTGGACAGGAGCTTTCTTT. Protein product: CASSSWTGAFF.

As to this clone: Distinct nucleotide sequences in the sample also encode this CDR3. The chain uses TRBV5-6 and TRBJ2-3, with D perhaps TRBD2 (5 bases). V was cut by 0 bases and J by 0 bases, with 5 bases left in between. The CDR3 sequence is 14 residues long. Germline CDR1 SGHDT, CDR2 YYEEEE. CDR3 residues: CASSLGTSTDTQYF. CDR3 in DNA: TGTGCCAGCAGCTTGGGGACTAGCACAGATACGCAGTATTTT.

This clone was observed a handful of times. V is TRBV28 and J is TRBJ1-4; 7 bases align to TRBD1. The CDR3 extends over 16 amino acids. Trimming removed 6 bases from V and 5 bases from J; junction bases left unmatched: 12. Germline V lookup: CDR1 MDHEN, CDR2 SYDVKM. CDR3 loop: CASSDRTGLKNEKLFF. The DNA for the CDR3 is TGTGCCAGCAGCGATAGGACAGGCTTAAAGAATGAAAAACTGTTTTTT.

In DNA form, the CDR3 reads TGTGCCAGCAGTCCCCCGGACAGGGCCACTGAAGCTTTCTTT. Translated: CASSPPDRATEAFF. The chain is built from TRBV28 and TRBJ1-1; 8 bases are a match to TRBD1. CDR1 is MDHEN, CDR2 SYDVKM, per germline. The CDR3 length is 14 residues. V gave up 5 bases and J gave up 4 bases; unmatched junction bases: 6.

This chain links TRBV5-1 with TRBJ2-3; 9 bases map to TRBD1. The CDR3 is 14 residues long. Trimming at V came to 4 bases and at J to 6 bases, leaving 6 bases not matched to a gene. Germline loops: CDR1 SGHRS, CDR2 YFSETQ. For the CDR3, the DNA is TGCGCCAGCAGCCTCGGGACAGGGTCCGATACGCAGTATTTT. Encoded protein: CASSLGTGSDTQYF. Complete variable domain (other parts from reference TRBV5-1 and TRBJ2-3): KAGVTQTPRYLIKTRGQQVTLSCSPISGHRSVSWYQQTPGQGLQFLFEYFSETQRNKGNFPGRFSGRQFSNSRSEMNVSTLELGDSALYLCASSLGTGSDTQYFGPGTRLTVL.

CDR3 sequence reads: CASSQPGDTGELFF. CDR3 DNA sequence: TGCGCCAGCAGCCAGCCAGGGGACACCGGGGAGCTGTTTTTT. The chain joins TRBV4-3 to TRBJ2-2; the D gene is possibly TRBD1 (6 bases). The V gene's germline CDR1 is LGHNA and CDR2 YSLEER. The CDR3 is made up of 14 amino acids. Between the trimmed V and J ends, which lost 3 bases and 3 bases, there was a span of 8 bases.

Comments on this clone: Other DNA sequences in this specimen translate into the identical CDR3. The chain recombines TRBV5-1 with TRBJ1-4; D remains unclear. V lost 0 bases, J lost 7 bases, and 7 bases lay in between. Germline V gene lookup returns CDR1 SGHRS and CDR2 YFSETQ. CDR3 size: 13 residues. The CDR3 nucleotides are TGCGCCAGCAGCTTGGGGGGTGTTGAAAAACTGTTTTTT. This translates into CASSLGGVEKLFF.

The rearrangement joins TRBV25-1 to TRBJ1-4; D is ambiguous. The CDR3 has 14 residues. The germline V gene encodes CDR1 MGHDK and CDR2 SYGVNS. Trimming pared 5 bases from V and 5 bases from J, leaving 12 bases between. The CDR3 loop is CASSFSVTNEKLFF. The CDR3 DNA follows: TGTGCCAGCAGTTTTTCAGTGACAAATGAAAAACTGTTTTTT.